This T cell receptor beta chain was profiled in a study of shared clonotypes between healthy human individuals. Germline lookup yields CDR1 MNHNY and CDR2 SVGAGI (reference sequence). The CDR3 extends over 12 amino acids. V lost 4 bases and J 4 bases, leaving 8 bases between the germline ends. Repertoires were generated with immunoSEQ multiplex PCR, while TCRdb's copy carries only in-frame clones and drops some. The data show around 1.5 million clones, under 99% seen once. The sequenced material came from naive CD4+ T cells sorted from blood. Subset defined: CD45RA+ positively selected. The sequence was collected from a man younger than 45 in good health. The chain has TRBV6-6 and TRBJ2-7; D unresolved. The CDR3 sequence: CASSSGLYEQYF. The CDR3 DNA sequence: TGTGCCAGCAGTTCGGGTCTGTACGAGCAGTACTTC.